Below, 15 T cell receptor beta chains from the same sample are listed, as sequenced in a study of blood T cells in healthy people across ages. Through a sample-barcoded 5' primer and a J-beta primer mix, a second PCR was run for about 6 to 11 cycles. TCRdb passed the 5' RACE reads through MiXCR, listing each CDR3 protein once. The sample contains about 730,000 distinct CDR3 sequences, around 40% of which appear only once. Material for sequencing was blood. Source of these receptors: a woman aged 55-69 years in good health.

This chain uses TRBV19 with TRBJ2-3, with 13 bases matching TRBD2. The CDR3 loop spans 15 amino acids. The trim removed 7 bases at V and 0 bases at J, leaving 1 base unmatched. The germline V gene has CDR1 LNHDA and CDR2 SQIVND (reference sequence). CDR3 DNA sequence: TGTGCCAGTACGACTAGCGGGGGGAGCACAGATACGCAGTATTTT. Translated, it gives CASTTSGGSTDTQYF.

This clonotype was counted at least ten times. This chain links TRBV24-1 with TRBJ2-5, with 11 positions matching TRBD1. CDR1 is KGHDR, CDR2 SFDVKD, per germline. The CDR3 runs 14 residues. The V gene end was trimmed by 5 bases and the J gene end by 5 bases; junction bases not matched to a gene: 3. The CDR3 DNA reads TGTGCCACCAGTGTCCGGACAGGGGGCGAGACCCAGTACTTC. This codes for CATSVRTGGETQYF.

The chain recombines TRBV3-1 with TRBJ2-5; 10 positions match TRBD2. CDR3 length: 14 amino acids. V shed 9 bases and J 5 bases; nucleotides not matched to a gene: 9. CDR1 LGHDT and CDR2 YNNKEL come from the germline V gene (reference sequence). The CDR3 sequence: CASNLAGAEETQYF. The CDR3 bases are TGTGCCAGTAACCTAGCGGGAGCCGAGGAGACCCAGTACTTC.

This clonotype was recorded many times. J is TRBJ2-5 and V is TRBV20-1; TRBD1 matches at 8 bases. The germline V gene encodes CDR1 DFQATT and CDR2 SNEGSKA (reference sequence). V trimming: 6 bases; J trimming: 4 bases; junction bases outside the gene matches: 10. The CDR3 is 14 amino acids. CDR3 DNA: TGCAGTGCCGCCCAGGGGGCCCTGGGAGAGACCCAGTACTTC. As protein: CSAAQGALGETQYF.

This clonotype was observed a single time. The rearrangement uses TRBV20-1 and TRBJ2-5, with 8 nucleotides matching TRBD1. The J call may be wrong; the DNA end is better matched by TRBJ2-7. The germline gives CDR1 DFQATT, CDR2 SNEGSKA (reference sequence). This CDR3 is built from 15 residues. CDR3 bases: TGCAGTGCTAAATCCGGGACGGCAGGGGGCGACGAGCAGTACTTC. Amino acid sequence: CSAKSGTAGGDEQYF.

The CDR3 DNA reads as TGTGCCAGCTCACCATACTCGGGGGTCACCTACAATGAGCAGTTCTTC. Translating gives CASSPYSGVTYNEQFF. The rearrangement uses TRBV18 and TRBJ2-1; D is possibly TRBD2 (6 bases). With 2 bases removed from V and 2 bases from J, the gap between germline ends came to 13 bases. Germline-derived CDR1 and CDR2 are KGHSH and LQKENI. The CDR3 runs to 16 residues.

In its sample, this clonotype was seen a few times. The CDR3 sequence is CASSQGAGGSYEQYF. CDR3 sequence (DNA): TGTGCCAGCAGCCAAGGGGCGGGGGGATCCTACGAGCAGTACTTC. V gene TRBV3-1 combines with J gene TRBJ2-7, with 8 bases matching TRBD2. CDR3 size: 15 residues. Germline V gene sequence: CDR1 LGHDT, CDR2 YNNKEL (reference sequence). Trimming took 1 base from V and 1 from J; bases not matched to a gene: 3.

There are a few counts of this clonotype. V is TRBV6-5 and J is TRBJ2-7; 9 nucleotides agree with TRBD1. This CDR3 is 15 amino acids long. V trimming: 6 bases; J trimming: 0 bases; junction bases outside the gene matches: 6. The germline V gene has CDR1 MNHEY and CDR2 SVGAGI. CDR3 residues: CASSRDRGDSYEQYF. CDR3 sequence (DNA): TGTGCCAGCAGCCGAGACAGGGGGGACTCCTACGAGCAGTACTTC.

In this sample, this clonotype turned up once. The J gene is TRBJ2-4, the V gene TRBV5-1; 11 bases are a match to TRBD1. The CDR3 length is 14 residues. V lost 3 bases and J lost 7; bases outside the gene matches: 3. Germline V lookup: CDR1 SGHRS, CDR2 YFSETQ. As DNA, the CDR3 is TGCGCCAGCAGCTCCGGGACAGGGGGTAACATTCAGTACTTC. Protein sequence: CASSSGTGGNIQYF.

The genes are TRBV5-1 and TRBJ2-1; D gene ambiguous. The CDR3 runs 13 residues. V was shortened by 4 bases and J by 7 bases, with 12 bases between the two germline ends. Per germline, CDR1 SGHRS and CDR2 YFSETQ. CDR3 amino acids: CASSPSTENEQFF. CDR3 DNA sequence: TGCGCCAGCAGCCCGTCGACTGAAAATGAGCAGTTCTTC.

V usage is TRBV10-3 and J usage is TRBJ1-1; no clear D. Germline values: CDR1 ENHRY, CDR2 SYGVKD. The V end was cut by 5 bases, the J end by 0 bases, with 13 bases between. This CDR3 has 15 amino acids. CDR3 loop: CAISPKEGLNTEAFF. Here the CDR3 DNA reads TGTGCCATCAGTCCCAAAGAAGGGCTGAACACTGAAGCTTTCTTT.

J is TRBJ1-4 and V is TRBV13, with D tentatively TRBD1 (6 bases). The CDR3 contains 16 residues. Trimming removed 5 bases from V and 4 bases from J, with 17 bases in between. Germline CDR1 reads PRHDT; CDR2 reads FYEKMQ (reference sequence). CDR3 amino acids: CASSDARTDLNEKLFF. DNA for the CDR3: TGTGCCAGCAGCGACGCCCGGACAGACCTTAATGAAAAACTGTTTTTT.

The J gene is TRBJ2-3, the V gene TRBV10-3; D gene uncertain. Trimming stripped 2 bases from V and 3 bases from J, with 12 bases between. Per germline, CDR1 ENHRY and CDR2 SYGVKD. The CDR3 is made up of 15 amino acids. CDR3 amino acids: CAISEPRQTTDTQYF. CDR3 sequence (DNA): TGTGCCATCAGTGAGCCGCGACAAACTACAGATACGCAGTATTTT.

The chain has TRBV3-1 and TRBJ1-4; TRBD1 agrees at 12 bases. Looked up from germline, CDR1 is LGHDT and CDR2 is YNNKEL (reference sequence). The CDR3 runs to 17 residues. Trimming cost V 1 base and J 5 bases; bases outside gene matches: 5. The CDR3 loop reads CASSQGGQGADNEKLFF. In nucleotides, the CDR3 is TGTGCCAGCAGCCAAGGGGGACAGGGGGCAGACAATGAAAAACTGTTTTTT.

J is TRBJ2-3 and V is TRBV29-1; D is unclear. CDR1 is SQVTM, CDR2 ANQGSEA, per germline. The V gene lost 3 bases and the J gene lost 2 bases, with 6 bases spanning the gap. The CDR3 consists of 12 residues. CDR3 in DNA: TGCAGCGTTGAGAGCCCCACAGATACGCAGTATTTT. Translating it yields CSVESPTDTQYF.